This passage covers 10 T cell receptor beta chains from one sample sequenced in a study of blood T cell repertoires in COVID-19. The data were produced by immunoSEQ multiplex PCR, yet TCRdb's version contains in-frame clones alone and is incomplete. The sample records about 280,000 clones, roughly 86% being singletons. Sequenced: peripheral blood. The source is a woman younger than 45 who had recovered from COVID-19.

This chain joins TRBV24-1 and TRBJ2-3; perhaps TRBD1 as D (6 bases). The CDR3 length is 15 residues. V was cut by 3 bases and J by 1 base, with 10 bases left in between. Germline CDR1 reads KGHDR; CDR2 reads SFDVKD. CDR3 in DNA: TGTGCCACCAGTGATCTCAGGGGAGGCACAGATACGCAGTATTTT. Translated: CATSDLRGGTDTQYF.

The chain links TRBV5-1 to TRBJ1-4; 12 bases agree with TRBD1. Trimming at V came to 0 bases and at J to 7 bases, leaving 7 bases not matched to a gene. The V gene's germline CDR1 is SGHRS and CDR2 YFSETQ. The CDR3 is 17 amino acids. CDR3 protein: CASSLGGTGGAGEKLFF. The CDR3 DNA reads as TGCGCCAGCAGCTTGGGAGGGACAGGGGGCGCGGGTGAAAAACTGTTTTTT.

This chain joins TRBV15 and TRBJ1-2; 7 bases are shared with TRBD1. The CDR3 is 13 residues long. The ends lost 6 bases at V and 8 bases at J; junction bases unmatched: 9. CDR1 and CDR2 (germline): LNHNV, YYDKDF (reference sequence). The CDR3 bases are TGTGCCACCAGGGACGAGGGGGCCGAAGGCTACACCTTC. Amino acids: CATRDEGAEGYTF.

V gene TRBV2 combines with J gene TRBJ2-7, with a possible D match to TRBD1 (8 bases). The CDR3 loop spans 16 amino acids. V shed 7 bases and J shed 1 base, with 20 bases lying between them. Per germline, CDR1 SNHLY and CDR2 FYNNEI. This chain's CDR3 is CASTGQGRTSSYEQYF. The CDR3, as DNA: TGTGCCAGCACCGGACAGGGAAGGACTAGTTCCTACGAGCAGTACTTC.

This clone has only one observation. Other DNA sequences in the same sample also yield this CDR3. The chain carries TRBV11-2 and TRBJ1-3, with 7 bases aligning to TRBD1. This CDR3 region has 14 residues. After removal of 3 bases from V and 3 bases from J, the junction contained 2 bases not matched to a gene. CDR1 and CDR2 from the germline V gene are SGHAT and FQNNGV. The CDR3 DNA reads TGTGCCAGCAGCTTGGACAGGATTGGAAACACCATATATTTT. Its translation: CASSLDRIGNTIYF.

V and J are TRBV27 and TRBJ2-5; D perhaps matches TRBD1 (5 bases). The CDR3 extends over 13 amino acids. Germline V gives CDR1 MNHEY, CDR2 SMNVEV (reference sequence). The V end lost 5 bases, the J end lost 5 bases, and 12 bases lay between the germline ends. This CDR3 reads CASSHQGLETQYF. The CDR3 DNA follows: TGTGCCAGCAGTCACCAGGGTCTCGAGACCCAGTACTTC.

The chain joins TRBV21-1 to TRBJ1-3. TRBV21-1 is described as a pseudogene. The CDR3 spans 16 residues. This chain's CDR3 is CASSKPKGHRPGTIYF. CDR3 nucleotide sequence: TGTGCCAGCAGCAAACCTAAGGGCCATAGGCCGGGGACCATATATTTT.

This chain joins TRBV4-1 and TRBJ1-2, with D tentatively TRBD1 (6 bases). V was clipped by 0 bases and J by 7 bases, with 21 bases between them. The CDR3 loop spans 17 amino acids. Germline V gives CDR1 MGHRA, CDR2 YSYEKL. CDR3 in amino acids: CASSQESDTGFPSGYTF. DNA of the CDR3: TGCGCCAGCAGCCAAGAATCCGATACAGGGTTCCCTAGTGGCTACACCTTC.

The chain carries TRBV14 and TRBJ2-7, with a tentative D call TRBD2 (5 bases). The CDR3 loop spans 16 amino acids. The germline V gene has CDR1 SGHDN and CDR2 FVKESK. With 0 bases removed from V and 3 bases from J, the gap between germline ends came to 15 bases. The CDR3 nucleotides read TGTGCCAGCAGCCAAGATTCCCCCGCGACTATCTACGAGCAGTACTTC. It yields the protein CASSQDSPATIYEQYF.

The chain joins TRBV2 to TRBJ1-2; TRBD1 is a possible D gene (6 bases). Between the trimmed V and J ends, which lost 3 bases and 6 bases, there was a span of 14 bases. The germline V gene has CDR1 SNHLY and CDR2 FYNNEI. The CDR3 covers 14 residues. CDR3: CASSESGGRDGYTF. The CDR3 region has the DNA TGTGCCAGCAGTGAGTCGGGGGGCCGCGATGGCTACACCTTC.